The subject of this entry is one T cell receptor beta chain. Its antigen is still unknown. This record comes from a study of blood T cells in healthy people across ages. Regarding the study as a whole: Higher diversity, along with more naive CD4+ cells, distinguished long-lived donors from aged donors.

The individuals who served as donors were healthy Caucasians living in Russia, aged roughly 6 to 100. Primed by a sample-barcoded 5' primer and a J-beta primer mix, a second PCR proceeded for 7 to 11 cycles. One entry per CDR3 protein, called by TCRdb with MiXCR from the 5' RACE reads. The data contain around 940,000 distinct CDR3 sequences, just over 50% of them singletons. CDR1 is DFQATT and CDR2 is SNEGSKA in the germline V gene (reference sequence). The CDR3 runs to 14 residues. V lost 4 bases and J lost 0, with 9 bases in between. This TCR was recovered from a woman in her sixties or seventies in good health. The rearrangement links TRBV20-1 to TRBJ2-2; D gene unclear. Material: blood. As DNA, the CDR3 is TGCAGTGCTAAGACCCCCACGAACACCGGGGAGCTGTTTTTT. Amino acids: CSAKTPTNTGELFF.